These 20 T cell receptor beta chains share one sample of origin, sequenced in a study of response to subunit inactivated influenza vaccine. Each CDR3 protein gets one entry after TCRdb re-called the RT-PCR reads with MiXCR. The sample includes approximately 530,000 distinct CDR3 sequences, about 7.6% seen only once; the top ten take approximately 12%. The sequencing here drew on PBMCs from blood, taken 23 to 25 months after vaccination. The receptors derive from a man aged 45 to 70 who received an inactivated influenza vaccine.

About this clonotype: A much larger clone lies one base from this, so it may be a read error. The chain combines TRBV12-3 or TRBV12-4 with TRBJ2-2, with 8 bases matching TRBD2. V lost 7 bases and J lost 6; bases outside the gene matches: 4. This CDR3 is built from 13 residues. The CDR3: CASTSGGAGELFF. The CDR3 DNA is TGTGCCAGCACCTCCGGGGGGGCCGGGGAGCTGTTTTTT.

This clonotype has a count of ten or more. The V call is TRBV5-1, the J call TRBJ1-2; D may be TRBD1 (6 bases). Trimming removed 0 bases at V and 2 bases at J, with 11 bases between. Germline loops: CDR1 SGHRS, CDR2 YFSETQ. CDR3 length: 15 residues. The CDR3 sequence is CASSLGYRENYGYTF. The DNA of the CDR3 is TGCGCCAGCAGCTTGGGGTACAGGGAAAACTATGGCTACACCTTC.

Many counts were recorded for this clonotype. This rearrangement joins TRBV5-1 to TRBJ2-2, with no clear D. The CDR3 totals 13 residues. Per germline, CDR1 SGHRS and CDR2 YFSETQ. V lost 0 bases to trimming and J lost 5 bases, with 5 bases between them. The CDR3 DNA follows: TGCGCCAGCAGCTTGGCACCGACCGGGGAGCTGTTTTTT. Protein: CASSLAPTGELFF.

The CDR3 nucleotides are TGTGCCAGCAGTTTTCTGCCCGGGACAGTCTATGGCTACACCTTC. Translating gives CASSFLPGTVYGYTF. The chain employs TRBV28 and TRBJ1-2; 7 bases match TRBD1. V shed 3 bases, J shed 4 bases, and the junction held 8 bases outside the gene matches. Germline V lookup: CDR1 MDHEN, CDR2 SYDVKM. The CDR3 runs 15 residues.

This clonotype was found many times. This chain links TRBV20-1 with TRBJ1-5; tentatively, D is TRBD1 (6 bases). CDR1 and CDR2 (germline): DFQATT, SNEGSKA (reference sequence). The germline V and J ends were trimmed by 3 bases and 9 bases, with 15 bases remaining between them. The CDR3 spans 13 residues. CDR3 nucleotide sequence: TGCAGTGCTAGGGGCAGGGGATTTCTGCCCCAGCATTTT. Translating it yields CSARGRGFLPQHF.

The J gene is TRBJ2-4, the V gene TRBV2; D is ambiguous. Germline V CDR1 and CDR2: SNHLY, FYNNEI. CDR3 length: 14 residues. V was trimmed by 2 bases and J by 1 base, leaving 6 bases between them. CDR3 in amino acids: CASSESAAKNIQYF. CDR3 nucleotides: TGTGCCAGCAGTGAAAGTGCGGCCAAAAACATTCAGTACTTC.

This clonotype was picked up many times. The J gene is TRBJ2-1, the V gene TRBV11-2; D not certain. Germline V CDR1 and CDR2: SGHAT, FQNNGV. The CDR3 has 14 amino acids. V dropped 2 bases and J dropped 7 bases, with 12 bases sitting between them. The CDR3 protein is CASSLSISGNEQFF. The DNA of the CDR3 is TGTGCCAGCAGCTTATCGATCTCTGGGAATGAGCAGTTCTTC.

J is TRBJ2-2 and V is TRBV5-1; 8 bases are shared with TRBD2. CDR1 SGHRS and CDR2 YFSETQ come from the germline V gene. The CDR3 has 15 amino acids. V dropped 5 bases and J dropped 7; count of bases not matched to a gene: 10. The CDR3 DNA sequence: TGCGCCAGCAGATCCTCAGCGGGAGTAAACGGGGAGCTGTTTTTT. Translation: CASRSSAGVNGELFF.

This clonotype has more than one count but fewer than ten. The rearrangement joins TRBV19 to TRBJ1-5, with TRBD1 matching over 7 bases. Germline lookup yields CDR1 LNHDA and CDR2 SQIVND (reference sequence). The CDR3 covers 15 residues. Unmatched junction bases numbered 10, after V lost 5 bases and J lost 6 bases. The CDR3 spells CASSPRQGFGQPQHF. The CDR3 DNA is TGTGCCAGTAGTCCTCGACAGGGCTTCGGTCAGCCCCAGCATTTT. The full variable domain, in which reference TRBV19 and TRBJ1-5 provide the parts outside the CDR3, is DGGITQSPKYLFRKEGQNVTLSCEQNLNHDAMYWYRQDPGQGLRLIYYSQIVNDFQKGDIAEGYSVSREKKESFPLTVTSAQKNPTAFYLCASSPRQGFGQPQHFGDGTRLSIL.

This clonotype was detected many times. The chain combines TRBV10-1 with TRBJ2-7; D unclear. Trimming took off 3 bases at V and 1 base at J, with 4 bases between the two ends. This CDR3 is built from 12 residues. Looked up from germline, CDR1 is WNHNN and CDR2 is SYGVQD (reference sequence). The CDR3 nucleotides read TGCGCCAGCAGTGAAAGATCCTACGAGCAGTACTTC. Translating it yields CASSERSYEQYF.

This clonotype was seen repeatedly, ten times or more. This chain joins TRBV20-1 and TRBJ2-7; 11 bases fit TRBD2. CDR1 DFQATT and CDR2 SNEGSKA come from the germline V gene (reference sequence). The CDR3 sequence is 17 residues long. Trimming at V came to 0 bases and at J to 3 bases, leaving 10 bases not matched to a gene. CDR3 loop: CSARDRRLAGKHYEQYF. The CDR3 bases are TGCAGTGCTAGAGATCGGCGACTAGCGGGGAAACACTACGAGCAGTACTTC.

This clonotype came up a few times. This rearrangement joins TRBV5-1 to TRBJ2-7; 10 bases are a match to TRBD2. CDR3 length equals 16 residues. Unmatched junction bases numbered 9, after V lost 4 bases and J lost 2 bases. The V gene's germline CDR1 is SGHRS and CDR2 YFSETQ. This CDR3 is CASSPVAGGATYEQYF. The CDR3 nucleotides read TGCGCCAGCAGCCCCGTAGCGGGAGGAGCCACCTACGAGCAGTACTTC.

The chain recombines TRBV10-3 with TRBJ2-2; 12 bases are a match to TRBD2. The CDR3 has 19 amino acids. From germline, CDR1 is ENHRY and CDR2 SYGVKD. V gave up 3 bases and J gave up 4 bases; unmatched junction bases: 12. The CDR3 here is CAISEGLLAGGPGTGELFF. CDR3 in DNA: TGTGCCATCAGTGAAGGTCTACTAGCGGGGGGCCCCGGCACCGGGGAGCTGTTTTTT.

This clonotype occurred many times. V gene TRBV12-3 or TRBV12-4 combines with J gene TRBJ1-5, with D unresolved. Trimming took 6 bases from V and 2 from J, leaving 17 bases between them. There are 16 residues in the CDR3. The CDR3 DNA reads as TGTGCCAGCAGCCCCGGGGAGTCGGCAGGCAATCAGCCCCAGCATTTT. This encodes CASSPGESAGNQPQHF.

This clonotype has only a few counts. CDR3 coding DNA: TGCGCCAGCAGCTTCGGACAGGGGACAATCGATACGCAGTATTTT. The encoded protein is CASSFGQGTIDTQYF. This chain joins TRBV5-1 and TRBJ2-3, with TRBD1 matching 9 bases. Germline CDR1 SGHRS, CDR2 YFSETQ. Trimming took 2 bases from V and 6 from J; bases not matched to a gene: 7. This CDR3 region has 15 residues.

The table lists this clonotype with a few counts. The DNA for the CDR3 is TGCGCCAGCAGCTTGGTACAGGGCTCCACCGGGGAGCTGTTTTTT. The encoded protein is CASSLVQGSTGELFF. The chain links TRBV5-1 to TRBJ2-2; TRBD1 might be the D (6 bases). Between the trimmed V and J ends, which lost 0 bases and 4 bases, there was a span of 10 bases. Germline values: CDR1 SGHRS, CDR2 YFSETQ. The CDR3 is 15 amino acids.

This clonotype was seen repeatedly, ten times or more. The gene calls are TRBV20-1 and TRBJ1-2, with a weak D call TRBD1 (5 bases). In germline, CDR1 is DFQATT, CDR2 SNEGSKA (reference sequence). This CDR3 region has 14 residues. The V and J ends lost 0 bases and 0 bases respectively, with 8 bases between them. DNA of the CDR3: TGCAGTGCTAGAGATGGGACGGCTAACTATGGCTACACCTTC. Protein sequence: CSARDGTANYGYTF.

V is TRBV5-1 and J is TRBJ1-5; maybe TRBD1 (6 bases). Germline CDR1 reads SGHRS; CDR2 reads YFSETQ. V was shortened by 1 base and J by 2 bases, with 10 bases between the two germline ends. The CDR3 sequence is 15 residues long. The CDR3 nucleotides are TGCGCCAGCAGCTTGACAGGGTCGGGCAATCAGCCCCAGCATTTT. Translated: CASSLTGSGNQPQHF.

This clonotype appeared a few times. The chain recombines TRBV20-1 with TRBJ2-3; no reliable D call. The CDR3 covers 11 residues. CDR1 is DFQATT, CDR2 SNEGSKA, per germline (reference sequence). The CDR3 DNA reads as TGCAGCTCCCTTAGCACAGATACGCAGTATTTT. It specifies CSSLSTDTQYF.

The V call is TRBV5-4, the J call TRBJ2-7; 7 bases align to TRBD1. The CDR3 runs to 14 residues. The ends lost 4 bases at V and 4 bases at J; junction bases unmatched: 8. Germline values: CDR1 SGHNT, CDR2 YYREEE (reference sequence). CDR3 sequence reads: CASSQGQTDYEQYF. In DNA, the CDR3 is TGTGCCAGCAGCCAGGGACAGACAGATTACGAGCAGTACTTC.